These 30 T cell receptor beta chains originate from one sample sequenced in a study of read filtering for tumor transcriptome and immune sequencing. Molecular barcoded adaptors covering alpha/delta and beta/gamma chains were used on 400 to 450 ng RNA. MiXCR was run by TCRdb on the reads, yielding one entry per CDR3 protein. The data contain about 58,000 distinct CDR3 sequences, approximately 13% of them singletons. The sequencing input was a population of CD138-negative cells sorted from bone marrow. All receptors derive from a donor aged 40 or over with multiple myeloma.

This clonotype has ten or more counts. CDR3 DNA sequence: TGTGCCAGCAGTTTCAAAGTTCGCGAAAAGGTTAGCAATCAGCCCCAGCATTTT. It specifies CASSFKVREKVSNQPQHF. The chain employs TRBV12-3 or TRBV12-4 and TRBJ1-5; D is undetermined. Trimming stripped 3 bases from V and 0 bases from J, with 18 bases between. The CDR3 is 18 residues long.

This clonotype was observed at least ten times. DNA for the CDR3: TGTGCCGCGGGGCGGGGCAATCAGCCCCAGCATTTT. Translated: CAAGRGNQPQHF. This chain connects TRBV6-5 to TRBJ1-5; a possible D gene is TRBD1 (5 bases). Germline V gives CDR1 MNHEY, CDR2 SVGAGI. Trimming removed 11 bases at V and 2 bases at J, with 10 bases between. CDR3 size: 12 residues.

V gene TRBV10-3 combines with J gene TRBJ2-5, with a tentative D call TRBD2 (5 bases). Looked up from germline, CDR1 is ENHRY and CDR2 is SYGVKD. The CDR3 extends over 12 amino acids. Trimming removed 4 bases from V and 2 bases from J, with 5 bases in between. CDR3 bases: TGTGCCATCAGTGGACTACAAGAGACCCAGTACTTC. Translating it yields CAISGLQETQYF.

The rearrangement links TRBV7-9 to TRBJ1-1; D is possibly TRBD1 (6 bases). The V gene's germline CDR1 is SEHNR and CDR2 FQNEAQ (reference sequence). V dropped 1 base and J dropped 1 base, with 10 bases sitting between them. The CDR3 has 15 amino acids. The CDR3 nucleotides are TGTGCCAGCAGCTTAGAGGGACAAAGGAACACTGAAGCTTTCTTT. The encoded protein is CASSLEGQRNTEAFF.

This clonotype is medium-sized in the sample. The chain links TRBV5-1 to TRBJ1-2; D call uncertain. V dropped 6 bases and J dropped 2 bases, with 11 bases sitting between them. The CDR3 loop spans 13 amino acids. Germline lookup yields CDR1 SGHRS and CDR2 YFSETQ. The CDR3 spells CASTSDANYGYTF. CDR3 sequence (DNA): TGCGCCAGCACGTCGGATGCGAACTATGGCTACACCTTC.

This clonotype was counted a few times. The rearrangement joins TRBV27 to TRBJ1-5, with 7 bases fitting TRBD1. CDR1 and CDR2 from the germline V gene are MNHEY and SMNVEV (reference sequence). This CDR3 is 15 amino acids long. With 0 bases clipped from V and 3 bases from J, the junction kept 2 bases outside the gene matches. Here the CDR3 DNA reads TGTGCCAGCAGTTTATCAGGGGGCAACAATCAGCCCCAGCATTTT. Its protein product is CASSLSGGNNQPQHF.

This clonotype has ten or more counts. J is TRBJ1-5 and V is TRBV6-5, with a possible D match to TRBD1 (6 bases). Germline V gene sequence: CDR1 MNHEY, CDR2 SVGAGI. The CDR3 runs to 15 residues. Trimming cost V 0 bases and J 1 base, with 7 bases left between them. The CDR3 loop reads CASSYSDRSNQPQHF. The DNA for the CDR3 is TGTGCCAGCAGTTACTCGGACAGAAGCAATCAGCCCCAGCATTTT.

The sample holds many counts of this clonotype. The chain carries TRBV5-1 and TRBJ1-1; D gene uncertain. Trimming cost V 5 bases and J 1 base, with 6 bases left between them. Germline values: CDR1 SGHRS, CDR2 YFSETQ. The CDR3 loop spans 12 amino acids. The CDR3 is CASRSENTEAFF. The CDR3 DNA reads TGCGCCAGCAGAAGCGAGAACACTGAAGCTTTCTTT. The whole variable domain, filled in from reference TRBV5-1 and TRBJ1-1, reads KAGVTQTPRYLIKTRGQQVTLSCSPISGHRSVSWYQQTPGQGLQFLFEYFSETQRNKGNFPGRFSGRQFSNSRSEMNVSTLELGDSALYLCASRSENTEAFFGQGTRLTVV.

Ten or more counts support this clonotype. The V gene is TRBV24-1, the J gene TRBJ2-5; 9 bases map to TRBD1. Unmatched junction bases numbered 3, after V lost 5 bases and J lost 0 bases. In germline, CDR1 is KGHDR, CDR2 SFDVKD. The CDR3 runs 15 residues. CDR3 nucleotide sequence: TGTGCCACCAGTGCCGGGGACAGGGACCAAGAGACCCAGTACTTC. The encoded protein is CATSAGDRDQETQYF.

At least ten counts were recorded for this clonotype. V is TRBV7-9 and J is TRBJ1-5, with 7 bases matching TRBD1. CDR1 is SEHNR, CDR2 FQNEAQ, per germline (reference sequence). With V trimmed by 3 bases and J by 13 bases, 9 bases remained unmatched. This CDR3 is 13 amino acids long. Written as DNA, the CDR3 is TGTGCCAGCAGCTTCGCTTCGACAGGGATACAGCATTTT. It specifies CASSFASTGIQHF. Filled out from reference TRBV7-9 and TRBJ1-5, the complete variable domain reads DTGVSQNPRHKITKRGQNVTFRCDPISEHNRLYWYRQTLGQGPEFLTYFQNEAQLEKSRLLSDRFSAERPKGSFSTLEIQRTEQGDSAMYLCASSFASTGIQHFGDGTRLSIL.

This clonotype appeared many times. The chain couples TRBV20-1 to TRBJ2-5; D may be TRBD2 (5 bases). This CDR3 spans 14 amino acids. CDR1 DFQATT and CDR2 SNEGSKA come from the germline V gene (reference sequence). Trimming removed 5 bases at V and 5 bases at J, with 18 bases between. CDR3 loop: CSAPGDIARETQYF. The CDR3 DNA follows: TGCAGTGCTCCCGGGGATATAGCGCGGGAGACCCAGTACTTC.

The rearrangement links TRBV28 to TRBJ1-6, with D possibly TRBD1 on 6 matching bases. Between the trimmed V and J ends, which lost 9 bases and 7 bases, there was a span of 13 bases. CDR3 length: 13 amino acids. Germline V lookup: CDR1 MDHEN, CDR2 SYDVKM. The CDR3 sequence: CASLTGRNSPLHF. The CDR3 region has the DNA TGTGCCAGTCTTACAGGGAGGAATTCACCCCTCCACTTT.

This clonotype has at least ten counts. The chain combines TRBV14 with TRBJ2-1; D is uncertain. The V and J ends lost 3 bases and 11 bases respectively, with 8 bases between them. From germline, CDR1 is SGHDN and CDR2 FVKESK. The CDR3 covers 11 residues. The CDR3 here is CASSQALKQFF. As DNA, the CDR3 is TGTGCCAGCAGCCAGGCACTTAAGCAGTTCTTC.

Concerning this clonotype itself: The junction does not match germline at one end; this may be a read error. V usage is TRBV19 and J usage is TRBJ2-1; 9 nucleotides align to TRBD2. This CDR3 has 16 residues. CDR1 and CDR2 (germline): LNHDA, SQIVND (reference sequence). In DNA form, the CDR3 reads TGCGCCAGTAGTAGAACCGGGACTAGCTCCTACAATGGGCAGTTCTTC. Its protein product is CASSRTGTSSYNGQFF.

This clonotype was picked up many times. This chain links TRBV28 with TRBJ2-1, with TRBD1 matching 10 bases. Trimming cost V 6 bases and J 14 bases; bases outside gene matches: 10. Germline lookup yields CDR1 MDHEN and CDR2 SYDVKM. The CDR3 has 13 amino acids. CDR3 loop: CASSPGQGFRKFF. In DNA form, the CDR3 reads TGTGCCAGCAGCCCGGGACAGGGGTTCAGAAAGTTCTTC.

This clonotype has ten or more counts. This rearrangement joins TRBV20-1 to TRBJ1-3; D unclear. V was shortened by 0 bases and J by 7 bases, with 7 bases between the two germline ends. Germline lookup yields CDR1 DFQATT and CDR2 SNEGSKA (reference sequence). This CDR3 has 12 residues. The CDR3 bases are TGCAGTGCTAGAGACTTACCGAACACCATATATTTT. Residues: CSARDLPNTIYF.

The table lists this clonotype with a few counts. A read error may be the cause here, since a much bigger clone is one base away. The CDR3 reads CSASTGGFGNQTQHF. CDR3 in DNA: TGCAGCGCTTCGACAGGGGGGTTCGGCAATCAGACCCAGCATTTT. This chain connects TRBV29-1 to TRBJ1-5, with 9 bases matching TRBD1. The germline V gene has CDR1 SQVTM and CDR2 ANQGSEA. CDR3 length: 15 residues.

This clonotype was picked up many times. The CDR3 loop is CASSPDGAKGSYEQYF. In DNA, the CDR3 is TGTGCCAGCAGCCCGGATGGAGCCAAGGGCTCCTACGAGCAGTACTTC. The rearrangement joins TRBV14 to TRBJ2-7; D remains ambiguous. V lost 4 bases, J lost 0 bases, and 16 bases lay in between. This CDR3 is built from 16 residues. Germline V gene data show CDR1 as SGHDN and CDR2 as FVKESK.

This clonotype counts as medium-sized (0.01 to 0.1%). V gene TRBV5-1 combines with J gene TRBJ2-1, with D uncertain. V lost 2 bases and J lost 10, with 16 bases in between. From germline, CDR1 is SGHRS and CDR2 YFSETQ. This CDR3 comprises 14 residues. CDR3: CASSFLLGKMEQFF. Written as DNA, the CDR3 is TGCGCCAGCAGCTTCTTACTGGGAAAGATGGAGCAGTTCTTC.

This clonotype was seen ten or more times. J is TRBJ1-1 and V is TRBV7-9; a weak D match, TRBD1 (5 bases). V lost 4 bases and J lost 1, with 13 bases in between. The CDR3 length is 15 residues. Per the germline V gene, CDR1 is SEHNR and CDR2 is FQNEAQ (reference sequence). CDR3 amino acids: CASSWGPVSNTEAFF. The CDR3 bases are TGTGCCAGCAGCTGGGGCCCCGTATCGAACACTGAAGCTTTCTTT. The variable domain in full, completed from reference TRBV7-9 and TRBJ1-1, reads DTGVSQNPRHKITKRGQNVTFRCDPISEHNRLYWYRQTLGQGPEFLTYFQNEAQLEKSRLLSDRFSAERPKGSFSTLEIQRTEQGDSAMYLCASSWGPVSNTEAFFGQGTRLTVV.

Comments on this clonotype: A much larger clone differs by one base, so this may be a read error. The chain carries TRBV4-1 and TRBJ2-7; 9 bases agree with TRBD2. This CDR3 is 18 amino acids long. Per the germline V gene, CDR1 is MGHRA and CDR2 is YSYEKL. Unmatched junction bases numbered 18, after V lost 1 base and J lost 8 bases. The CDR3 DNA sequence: TGCGCCAGCAGCCAAGGAGTCCTAGCGGGGTACGTAGCCCACAAGCAGTACTTC. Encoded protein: CASSQGVLAGYVAHKQYF.

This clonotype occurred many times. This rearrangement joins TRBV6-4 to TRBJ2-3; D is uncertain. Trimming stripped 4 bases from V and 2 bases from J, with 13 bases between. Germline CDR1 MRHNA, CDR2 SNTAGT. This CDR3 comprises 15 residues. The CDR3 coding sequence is TGTGCCAGCAGTGTTCGGGCAGGCTACACAGATACGCAGTATTTT. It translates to CASSVRAGYTDTQYF.

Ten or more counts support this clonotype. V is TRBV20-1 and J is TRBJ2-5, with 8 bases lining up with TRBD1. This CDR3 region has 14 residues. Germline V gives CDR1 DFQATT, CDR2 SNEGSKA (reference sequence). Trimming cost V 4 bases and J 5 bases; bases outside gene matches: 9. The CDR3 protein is CSATYRGAWETQYF. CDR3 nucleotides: TGCAGTGCTACATACAGGGGGGCGTGGGAGACCCAGTACTTC.

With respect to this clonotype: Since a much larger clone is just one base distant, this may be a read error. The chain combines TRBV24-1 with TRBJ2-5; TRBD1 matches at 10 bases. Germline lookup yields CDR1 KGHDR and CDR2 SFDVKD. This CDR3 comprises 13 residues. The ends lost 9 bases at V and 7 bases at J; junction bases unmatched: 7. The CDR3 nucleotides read TGTGCCACCGCCAGGACAGGGGGAGGGACCCAGTACTTC. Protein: CATARTGGGTQYF.

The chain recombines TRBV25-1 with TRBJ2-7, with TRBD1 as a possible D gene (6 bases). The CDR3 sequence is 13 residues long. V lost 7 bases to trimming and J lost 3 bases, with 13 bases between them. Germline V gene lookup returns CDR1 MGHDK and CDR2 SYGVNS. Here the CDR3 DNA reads TGTGCCAGCAACCCGCAGGGGTACTACGAGCAGTACTTC. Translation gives CASNPQGYYEQYF.

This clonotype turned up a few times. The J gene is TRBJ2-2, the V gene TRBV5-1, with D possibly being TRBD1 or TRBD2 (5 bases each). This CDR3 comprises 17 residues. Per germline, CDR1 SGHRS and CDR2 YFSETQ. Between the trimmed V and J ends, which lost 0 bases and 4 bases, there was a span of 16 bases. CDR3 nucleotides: TGCGCCAGCAGCTTGGCAGCGGCCCCGCAGGGCACCGGGGAGCTGTTTTTT. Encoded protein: CASSLAAAPQGTGELFF.

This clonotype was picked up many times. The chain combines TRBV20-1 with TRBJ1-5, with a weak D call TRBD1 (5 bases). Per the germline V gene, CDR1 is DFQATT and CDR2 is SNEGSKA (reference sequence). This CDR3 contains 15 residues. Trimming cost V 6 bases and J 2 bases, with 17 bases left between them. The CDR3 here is CSASHTGRGNQPQHF. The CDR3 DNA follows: TGCAGTGCCTCCCATACAGGCAGAGGCAATCAGCCCCAGCATTTT.

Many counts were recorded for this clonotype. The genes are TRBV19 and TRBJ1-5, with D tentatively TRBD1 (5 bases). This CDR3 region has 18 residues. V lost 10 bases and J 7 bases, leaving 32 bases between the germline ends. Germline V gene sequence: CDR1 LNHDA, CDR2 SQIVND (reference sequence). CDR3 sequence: CATTLRGFGYSKRQPQHF. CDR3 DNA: TGTGCCACAACCCTAAGGGGCTTTGGATACTCAAAGCGACAGCCCCAGCATTTT.

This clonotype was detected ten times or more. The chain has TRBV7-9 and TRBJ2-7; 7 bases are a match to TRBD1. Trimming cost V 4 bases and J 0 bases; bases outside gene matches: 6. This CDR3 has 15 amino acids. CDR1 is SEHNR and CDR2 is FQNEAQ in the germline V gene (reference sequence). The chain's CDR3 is CASSSSDRVSYEQYF. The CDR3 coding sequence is TGTGCCAGCAGCTCAAGCGACAGGGTCTCCTACGAGCAGTACTTC. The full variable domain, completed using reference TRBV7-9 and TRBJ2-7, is DTGVSQNPRHKITKRGQNVTFRCDPISEHNRLYWYRQTLGQGPEFLTYFQNEAQLEKSRLLSDRFSAERPKGSFSTLEIQRTEQGDSAMYLCASSSSDRVSYEQYFGPGTRLTVT.

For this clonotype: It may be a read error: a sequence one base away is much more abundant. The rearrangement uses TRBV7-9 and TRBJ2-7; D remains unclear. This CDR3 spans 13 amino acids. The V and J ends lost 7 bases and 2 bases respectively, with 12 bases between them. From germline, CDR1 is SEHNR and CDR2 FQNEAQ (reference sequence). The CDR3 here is CASKGGDPYEQYF. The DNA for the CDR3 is TGTGCCAGCAAAGGCGGAGATCCCTACGAGCAGTACTTC.